This record covers a single T cell receptor beta chain. The target antigen is unknown. The data belong to a study of cytomegalovirus exposure and HLA in healthy donors. Overall study results and limits: In an earlier analysis, about 87% or about 30%: the productive usage of most TCR beta V segments. Prediction of most subjects' HLA-A and HLA-B alleles by TCR beta sequences was reportedly accurate. The study assumed roughly uniform donor sequencing depth for presence/absence analyses.

Primers: 60 Vbeta forward and 13 Jbeta reverse. Some clones are missing from TCRdb's copy, which holds only in-frame ones; the method was immunoSEQ multiplex PCR. The data show some 140,000 clones, about 82% seen once. The sequence was obtained from a female donor in good health and CMV-seropositive. The sample consisted of PBMCs.

For the CDR3, the DNA is TGTGCCAGCTCAAAAGACCAGGGGGAGTATGGTTATGGCTACACCTTC. This gives the protein CASSKDQGEYGYGYTF. V and J are TRBV18 and TRBJ1-2; 7 nucleotides line up with TRBD1. The CDR3 spans 16 residues. CDR1 KGHSH and CDR2 LQKENI come from the germline V gene. After removal of 5 bases from V and 5 bases from J, the junction contained 14 bases not matched to a gene.